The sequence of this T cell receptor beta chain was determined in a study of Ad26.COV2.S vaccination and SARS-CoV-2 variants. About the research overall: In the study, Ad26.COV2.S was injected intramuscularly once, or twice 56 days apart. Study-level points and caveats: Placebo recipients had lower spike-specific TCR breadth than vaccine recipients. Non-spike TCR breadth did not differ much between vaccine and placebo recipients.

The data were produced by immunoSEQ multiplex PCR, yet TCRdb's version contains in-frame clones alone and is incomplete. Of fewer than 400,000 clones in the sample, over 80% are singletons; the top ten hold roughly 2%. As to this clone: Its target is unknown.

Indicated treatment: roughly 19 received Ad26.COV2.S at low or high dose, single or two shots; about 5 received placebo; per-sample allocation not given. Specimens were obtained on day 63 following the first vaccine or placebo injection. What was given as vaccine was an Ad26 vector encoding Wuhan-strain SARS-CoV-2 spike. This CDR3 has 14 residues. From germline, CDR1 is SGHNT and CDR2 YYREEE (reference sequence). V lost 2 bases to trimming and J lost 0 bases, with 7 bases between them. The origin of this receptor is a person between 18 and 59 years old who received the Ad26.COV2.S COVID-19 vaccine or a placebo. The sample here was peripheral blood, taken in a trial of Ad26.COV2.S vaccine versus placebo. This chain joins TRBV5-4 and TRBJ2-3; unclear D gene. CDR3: CASSFGRSTDTQYF. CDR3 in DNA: TGTGCCAGCAGCTTTGGAAGGAGCACAGATACGCAGTATTTT. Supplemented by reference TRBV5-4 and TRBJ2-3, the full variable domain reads ETGVTQSPTHLIKTRGQQVTLRCSSQSGHNTVSWYQQALGQGPQFIFQYYREEENGRGNFPPRFSGLQFPNYSSELNVNALELDDSALYLCASSFGRSTDTQYFGPGTRLTVL.